Below, 2 T cell receptor beta chains from the same sample are listed, as sequenced in a study of T cell responses to AZD1222 COVID-19 vaccine. Data came from immunoSEQ multiplex PCR; TCRdb stores just in-frame clones and leaves some out. This sample has fewer than 120,000 clones; around 82% occur once, and the top ten carry roughly 4.5%. The sequences come from peripheral blood, collected on day 0 of AZD1222 vaccination. Receptor source: an adult in good health.

The rearrangement joins TRBV5-1 to TRBJ2-1, with TRBD2 matching over 9 bases. Trimming removed 4 bases from V and 2 bases from J; junction bases left unmatched: 7. Germline V gene lookup returns CDR1 SGHRS and CDR2 YFSETQ. The CDR3 is 16 residues long. The CDR3 nucleotides are TGCGCCAGCAGCGCCACCCCTAGCGGGACCTACAATGAGCAGTTCTTC. Translated: CASSATPSGTYNEQFF.

The rearrangement links TRBV7-9 to TRBJ2-7, with 12 bases fitting TRBD1. There are 15 residues in the CDR3. V lost 2 bases to trimming and J lost 11 bases; unmatched junction nucleotides: 10. Per the germline V gene, CDR1 is SEHNR and CDR2 is FQNEAQ (reference sequence). CDR3 DNA: TGTGCCAGCAGCTTAACCGGGACAGGGGGCTTAGAGGAGTACTTC. Translating it yields CASSLTGTGGLEEYF.